This T cell receptor beta chain was identified in a study of blood T cell repertoires in COVID-19 (dated by TCRdb to 2020 to 2022). In the study overall: Samples covering the acute and convalescent phases of COVID-19 were provided by collaborators in the United States, Italy and Spain. The material from the prospective study consisted of cDNA or gDNA derived from T cells, B-cell-depleted T cells, or PBMCs. The repertoires were released in a freely available public database meant as a resource for research on the immune response to SARS-CoV-2. Subjects who had been exposed to COVID-19, were actively infected with it, or had recovered from it provided the deeply sampled blood TCRbeta repertoires that made up the dataset. A de-identified subject ID, COVID-19 status, age in years and sex were almost always included in the sample metadata. HLA class I and class II types, where available, came from metadata supplied by the sample provider rather than from assay-based typing. Samples were obtained from the ongoing ImmuneRACE study (first 160 participants) and from about 1,300 subjects provided by 6 global collaborators. What the research found in general, with its limitations: The amount of clinical and demographic metadata varied by source and participant and was provided uncurated.

The collaborating institutions used their own protocols to collect whole blood in K2EDTA tubes. Collaborator samples were shipped for TCRbeta analysis as frozen whole blood, isolated PBMCs, or DNA extracted from either sample type. For this clone: What antigen it recognizes has not been identified. Within one base of it there is no much larger clone, and no base qualities were kept.

The immunoSEQ Assay, a bias-controlled multiplex PCR, was used to amplify TCRbeta CDR3 regions from genomic DNA. As for the original processing: The number of nucleated cells in each sample was estimated by amplification of reference gene primers within the assay. To quantify the absolute abundance of each unique TCRbeta CDR3 rearrangement, sequence reads were collapsed and filtered. Productive Simpson clonality was computed per sample as the square root of Simpson's diversity index over productive rearrangements. This immuneACCESS table, as held by TCRdb, lists in-frame sequences with V and J called but not all clones. Of the missing ones, under half trace to an unresolved V gene in checked studies; the others have no known cause. The V and J calls and the clone size are those of that table, but D and trimming were determined from the DNA. This sample comprises about 110,000 clones, 84% of them detected only once. The top ten constitute approximately 8.1% of the sample.

The TCR originated in a woman in her thirties or forties with acute or convalescent COVID-19. The sequenced sample consisted of peripheral blood.

At the DNA level, the sequence is TGCAGTGCTAGTAGACTAGCGGGGTACAATGAGCAGTTCTTC. It encodes CSASRLAGYNEQFF. The sequence joins TRBV20-1 to TRBJ2-1, and 11 junctional nucleotides match TRBD2. The germline V and J ends show losses of 3 bases and 4 bases respectively, and no gene match explains 2 bases of the junction. Reading from cysteine to phenylalanine, the CDR3 counts 14 amino acids. The only DNA kept is the CDR3, 42 bases in frame from the first base. CDR1 DFQATT and CDR2 SNEGSKA were looked up in the germline V gene (reference sequence).